Listed here are 27 T cell receptor beta chains from one sample, sequenced in a study of T-cell memory formation after mild COVID-19 (dated by TCRdb to 2020 to 2023). The library was prepared using 5' RACE. TCRdb shows the sequencer as Illumina NovaSeq 6000. Starting from the raw public reads, TCRdb applied fastp trimming at Q25, assembled clones with MiXCR and retained in-frame beta chains. Each entry is one CDR3 protein sequence, shown with its most common DNA and genes. The sample includes about 150,000 distinct CDR3 sequences, with 20% to 25% observed a single time. The top ten hold approximately 25% of the sample. Sequenced material: PBMCs or a T cell subset sorted from them (not recorded which). The receptors here all came from an adult woman who had mild COVID-19 (a few samples of this study predate the infection). The sample titles of this study are shuffled in the database, so cell type and time point are left out; the donor was told from shared clones.

There are a few counts of this clonotype. The junction shows a germline mismatch at one end, possibly a read error. The chain links TRBV5-1 to TRBJ2-7; TRBD1 might be the D (5 bases). The CDR3 consists of 13 residues. Germline CDR1 SGHRS, CDR2 YFSETQ. This chain's CDR3 is CASSLAGSYGQYF. CDR3 DNA: TGCGCCAGCAGCTTGGCAGGGTCCTACGGGCAGTACTTC.

This clonotype was observed a handful of times. The rearrangement uses TRBV5-1 and TRBJ1-2; a possible D gene is TRBD1 (5 bases). Germline V lookup: CDR1 SGHRS, CDR2 YFSETQ. Trimming shortened V by 4 bases and J by 0 bases, and 10 bases separated the two germline ends. This CDR3 has 14 residues. The CDR3 sequence is CASSPDTPNYGYTF. Here the CDR3 DNA reads TGCGCCAGCAGCCCGGACACCCCTAACTATGGCTACACCTTC.

The sample holds many counts of this clonotype. V usage is TRBV12-3 or TRBV12-4 and J usage is TRBJ2-7; D is uncertain. Trimming pared 3 bases from V and 2 bases from J, leaving 14 bases between. CDR3 length equals 15 residues. CDR3 in DNA: TGTGCCAGCAGTTTCGCTCTGGGCCCGGCCTACGAGCAGTACTTC. Translated, it gives CASSFALGPAYEQYF.

The chain recombines TRBV18 with TRBJ2-1; 9 bases line up with TRBD1. Germline loops: CDR1 KGHSH, CDR2 LQKENI. V trimming: 3 bases; J trimming: 8 bases; junction bases outside the gene matches: 8. The CDR3 runs to 15 residues. CDR3 nucleotides: TGTGCCAGCTCACCTCGGGACAGGGTAGACTATGAGCAGTTCTTC. Encoded protein: CASSPRDRVDYEQFF.

This clonotype occurred a few times. The genes are TRBV11-1 and TRBJ2-3, with 11 bases matching TRBD2. The J segment lost 4 bases and the V segment lost 5 bases, leaving 8 bases of the junction unmatched. From germline, CDR1 is SGHAT and CDR2 FQDESV (reference sequence). The CDR3 loop spans 16 amino acids. This chain's CDR3 is CASSVRLAGIADTQYF. The CDR3, as DNA: TGTGCCAGCAGCGTACGACTAGCGGGGATAGCAGATACGCAGTATTTT.

The table lists this clonotype with a few counts. V usage is TRBV30 and J usage is TRBJ2-5; D is unclear. Trimming pared 2 bases from V and 0 bases from J, leaving 10 bases between. CDR1 and CDR2 from the germline V gene are GTSNPN and SVGIG (reference sequence). This CDR3 is built from 14 residues. The CDR3 bases are TGTGCCTGGAGTCCCGACGGGTACCAAGAGACCCAGTACTTC. Protein: CAWSPDGYQETQYF.

CDR3 region: CASSFSGTNSPLHF. CDR3 sequence (DNA): TGTGCCAGCAGTTTCTCAGGGACTAATTCACCCCTCCACTTT. The chain couples TRBV27 to TRBJ1-6; a possible D gene is TRBD1 (5 bases). Germline-derived CDR1 and CDR2 are MNHEY and SMNVEV (reference sequence). The CDR3 is 14 residues long. Trimming left V 3 bases short and J 6 bases short, with 9 bases between.

This clonotype was picked up a small number of times. The chain has TRBV30 and TRBJ1-1; D call uncertain. Trimming took 5 bases from V and 2 from J, leaving 12 bases between them. Looked up from germline, CDR1 is GTSNPN and CDR2 is SVGIG (reference sequence). The CDR3 runs 13 residues. The CDR3 DNA reads TGTGCCTGGGGGGTTTCTGGAAACACTGAAGCTTTCTTT. Translation: CAWGVSGNTEAFF.

The V gene is TRBV20-1, the J gene TRBJ2-7, with D possibly called TRBD1 or TRBD2 (5 bases each). Germline-derived CDR1 and CDR2 are DFQATT and SNEGSKA (reference sequence). The CDR3 has 13 residues. The CDR3, as DNA: TGCAGCACCCAGGGAGACAGCTCCTACGAGCAGTACTTC. Protein product: CSTQGDSSYEQYF.

This clonotype was seen a few times. The V gene is TRBV5-1, the J gene TRBJ1-1; weak D call: TRBD1 (5 bases). CDR1 SGHRS and CDR2 YFSETQ come from the germline V gene. The CDR3 sequence is 15 residues long. Trimming left V 0 bases short and J 4 bases short, with 13 bases between. This CDR3 is CASSLVSAGGTEAFF. In nucleotides, the CDR3 is TGCGCCAGCAGCTTGGTATCGGCGGGGGGCACTGAAGCTTTCTTT.

This clonotype was seen a few times. In DNA form, the CDR3 reads TGCGCCAGCAGCCTAGCGGGGGTGTTCACAGATACGCAGTATTTT. Translated, it gives CASSLAGVFTDTQYF. The rearrangement uses TRBV5-1 and TRBJ2-3; 10 nucleotides align to TRBD2. V lost 4 bases to trimming and J lost 2 bases; unmatched junction nucleotides: 4. The CDR3 length is 15 residues. Germline-derived CDR1 and CDR2 are SGHRS and YFSETQ.

V gene TRBV13 combines with J gene TRBJ2-7; 8 bases are shared with TRBD2. Per the germline V gene, CDR1 is PRHDT and CDR2 is FYEKMQ (reference sequence). This CDR3 contains 15 residues. V gave up 1 base and J gave up 3 bases; unmatched junction bases: 5. The CDR3 region has the DNA TGTGCCAGCAGCTTAGATGAGCGGGAGAGCTACGAGCAGTACTTC. Protein: CASSLDERESYEQYF.

There are a few counts of this clonotype. The chain combines TRBV7-2 with TRBJ2-3, with D unclear. V gave up 6 bases and J gave up 0 bases, with 10 bases separating them. Germline V lookup: CDR1 SGHTA, CDR2 FQGNSA. This CDR3 contains 14 residues. Written as DNA, the CDR3 is TGTGCCAGCAGTCTTACCCTTAGCACAGATACGCAGTATTTT. This encodes CASSLTLSTDTQYF. Full variable domain (remainder filled in from reference TRBV7-2 and TRBJ2-3): GAGVSQSPSNKVTEKGKDVELRCDPISGHTALYWYRQSLGQGLEFLIYFQGNSAPDKSGLPSDRFSAERTGGSVSTLTIQRTQQEDSAVYLCASSLTLSTDTQYFGPGTRLTVL.

The chain recombines TRBV4-2 with TRBJ2-3; D is possibly TRBD2 (6 bases). This CDR3 contains 15 residues. Trimming left V 4 bases short and J 4 bases short, with 15 bases between. CDR1 and CDR2 from the germline V gene are LGHNA and YNFKEQ. The CDR3 here is CASSPSDRGADTQYF. The CDR3 DNA follows: TGTGCCAGCAGCCCCTCCGACCGCGGGGCAGATACGCAGTATTTT.

The rearrangement links TRBV12-3 or TRBV12-4 to TRBJ1-5, with D maybe TRBD1 (5 bases). The V and J ends lost 4 bases and 6 bases respectively, with 22 bases between them. The CDR3 covers 17 residues. The CDR3 nucleotides read TGTGCCAGCAGTTCCTCCGCTCCTTCCTCGGGGGGTCAGCCCCAGCATTTT. Its translation is CASSSSAPSSGGQPQHF.

V gene TRBV27 combines with J gene TRBJ2-3; D is undetermined. Trimming left V 0 bases short and J 5 bases short, with 12 bases between. Germline V lookup: CDR1 MNHEY, CDR2 SMNVEV (reference sequence). The CDR3 consists of 15 residues. CDR3 loop: CASSLSKRLEDTQYF. The DNA of the CDR3 is TGTGCCAGCAGTTTATCGAAGCGTCTGGAAGATACGCAGTATTTT.

The sample holds a few counts of this clonotype. The chain combines TRBV6-6 with TRBJ2-2; 7 bases line up with TRBD2. This CDR3 contains 15 residues. With V trimmed by 5 bases and J by 2 bases, 5 bases remained unmatched. CDR1 MNHNY and CDR2 SVGAGI come from the germline V gene (reference sequence). The CDR3 DNA reads as TGTGCCAGCAGTCGTCTAGCGGAAAACACCGGGGAGCTGTTTTTT. Translation gives CASSRLAENTGELFF.

This clonotype occurred a few times. The gene calls are TRBV12-3 or TRBV12-4 and TRBJ2-2; unclear D gene. V was cut by 4 bases and J by 4 bases, with 10 bases left in between. The CDR3 runs 14 residues. The CDR3 DNA is TGTGCCAGCAGTTATTCAATCGCCACCGGGGAGCTGTTTTTT. It codes for CASSYSIATGELFF.

The rearrangement uses TRBV24-1 and TRBJ2-3, with 8 bases fitting TRBD2. This CDR3 is built from 14 residues. Germline values: CDR1 KGHDR, CDR2 SFDVKD. Trimming cost V 4 bases and J 6 bases; bases outside gene matches: 5. CDR3 loop: CATSEQAGVDTQYF. In DNA, the CDR3 is TGTGCCACCAGTGAGCAAGCGGGAGTGGATACGCAGTATTTT.

The gene calls are TRBV9 and TRBJ2-1, with 13 bases matching TRBD2. The CDR3 runs to 14 residues. The J segment lost 7 bases and the V segment lost 6 bases, leaving 4 bases of the junction unmatched. The germline CDR1 and CDR2 sequences are SGDLS and YYNGEE. CDR3 residues: CASTGTSGENEQFF. The CDR3 DNA is TGTGCCAGCACTGGGACTAGCGGGGAAAATGAGCAGTTCTTC.

V and J are TRBV4-1 and TRBJ2-7; TRBD2 matches 11 bases. Germline V gene data show CDR1 as MGHRA and CDR2 as YSYEKL. J lost 0 bases, V lost 0 bases, and 1 base had no gene match. This CDR3 is built from 16 residues. CDR3 sequence: CASSQETSGSSYEQYF. CDR3 bases: TGCGCCAGCAGCCAAGAAACTAGCGGGAGCTCCTACGAGCAGTACTTC.

This clonotype has a handful of counts. The CDR3 nucleotides are TGTGCCAGCAGCCAACTCCCGGGGGGACTTAGCGGGTCCTACGAGCAGTACTTC. Translated: CASSQLPGGLSGSYEQYF. V usage is TRBV4-2 and J usage is TRBJ2-7; 7 nucleotides line up with TRBD2. Germline V lookup: CDR1 LGHNA, CDR2 YNFKEQ. CDR3 size: 18 residues. V was clipped by 2 bases and J by 1 base; unmatched bases: 14.

This clonotype was seen more than once but under ten times. CDR3 amino acids: CASHGANEKLFF. Written as DNA, the CDR3 is TGTGCCAGCCACGGGGCAAATGAAAAACTGTTTTTT. V gene TRBV7-9 combines with J gene TRBJ1-4; tentative D call: TRBD1 (5 bases). This CDR3 comprises 12 residues. Germline CDR1 reads SEHNR; CDR2 reads FQNEAQ (reference sequence). V gave up 8 bases and J gave up 5 bases, with 9 bases separating them.

The chain couples TRBV11-2 to TRBJ2-5; 7 positions agree with TRBD1. Germline V gene sequence: CDR1 SGHAT, CDR2 FQNNGV. The junction had 4 bases not matched to a gene; V was cut back by 1 base and J by 2 bases. The CDR3 covers 15 residues. The CDR3 sequence: CASSLGTGLQETQYF. Here the CDR3 DNA reads TGTGCCAGCAGCTTAGGGACAGGCCTACAAGAGACCCAGTACTTC.

The chain links TRBV13 to TRBJ1-2, with TRBD1 as a possible D gene (6 bases). The CDR3 is 15 amino acids. Trimming took 2 bases from V and 7 from J, leaving 17 bases between them. Germline lookup yields CDR1 PRHDT and CDR2 FYEKMQ (reference sequence). CDR3 sequence reads: CASSLLSGVEVGYTF. For the CDR3, the DNA is TGTGCCAGCAGCTTATTATCAGGGGTGGAAGTTGGCTACACCTTC.

This clonotype was counted a single time. The chain links TRBV7-8 to TRBJ2-3; D remains ambiguous. CDR3 size: 14 residues. Germline values: CDR1 SGHVS, CDR2 FQNEAQ. Trimming left V 4 bases short and J 2 bases short, with 10 bases between. The CDR3 region has the DNA TGTGCCAGCAGCTACGAGGAGTACACAGATACGCAGTATTTT. It yields the protein CASSYEEYTDTQYF.

The rearrangement joins TRBV7-6 to TRBJ2-7, with 7 bases that match TRBD2. CDR3 size: 16 residues. V was clipped by 0 bases and J by 8 bases; unmatched bases: 13. The V gene's germline CDR1 is SGHVS and CDR2 FNYEAQ. CDR3 nucleotides: TGTGCCAGCAGCTTAGCGATAGGGGCAGGGACTAACCAGCAGTACTTC. This translates into CASSLAIGAGTNQQYF.